This entry lists 25 T cell receptor beta chains sequenced from one sample in a study of blood T cells in healthy people across ages (dated by TCRdb to about 2015). To prepare the library, 5' RACE was applied. Sequenced using an Illumina HiSeq 2500. The second PCR ran for roughly 7 to 12 cycles and used a J-beta primer mix along with a sample-barcoded 5' primer. The raw public data were reprocessed by TCRdb itself: fastp quality trimming at Q25, MiXCR clonotype calling, in-frame beta chains only. Rows with a matching CDR3 protein are joined into one entry that keeps the most common DNA and genes. The sample profile shows 540,000 or so distinct CDR3 sequences; less than 25% of them were found once. Jointly, the top ten make up 8.7% of the sample. These same records also appear under a second study, on T cells of mothers and their children.

Material for sequencing was blood. Source of these receptors: a boy between 10 and 17 years old in good health.

CDR3 in amino acids: CASSLAGTSNTGELFF. In DNA form, the CDR3 reads TGTGCCAGCAGCTTAGCCGGGACATCGAACACCGGGGAGCTGTTTTTT. This chain joins TRBV7-6 and TRBJ2-2, with D possibly matching TRBD1 (6 bases). The germline V gene encodes CDR1 SGHVS and CDR2 FNYEAQ. Trimming took 0 bases from V and 0 from J, leaving 8 bases between them. There are 16 residues in the CDR3.

This clonotype was detected a few times. A much larger clone sits a single nucleotide away, making a read error possible. Lacking the conserved final phenylalanine or tryptophan, this CDR3 likely reflects a read error. V usage is TRBV29-1 and J usage is TRBJ1-3; TRBD1 is a possible D gene (5 bases). Germline-derived CDR1 and CDR2 are SQVTM and ANQGSEA. V lost 7 bases to trimming and J lost 5 bases, with 12 bases between them. CDR3 length equals 12 residues. This CDR3 reads CSAGEGRNTIYL. Written as DNA, the CDR3 is TGCAGCGCGGGGGAAGGACGAAACACCATATATCTT.

This chain connects TRBV4-2 to TRBJ1-2, with D perhaps matching TRBD1 (6 bases). This CDR3 is built from 11 residues. The germline gives CDR1 LGHNA, CDR2 YNFKEQ. The V gene lost 5 bases and the J gene lost 6 bases, with 7 bases spanning the gap. The CDR3 protein is CASSYRDGYTF. The CDR3 coding sequence is TGTGCCAGCAGCTACAGGGATGGCTACACCTTC.

The chain couples TRBV6-2 or TRBV6-3 to TRBJ1-1; weak D call: TRBD1 (5 bases). Trimming stripped 4 bases from V and 4 bases from J, with 16 bases between. The CDR3 loop spans 15 amino acids. Germline values: CDR1 MNHEY, CDR2 SVGEGT. The DNA for the CDR3 is TGTGCCAGCAGTTCAGGGACCCGCCCTTTCACTGAAGCTTTCTTT. Protein: CASSSGTRPFTEAFF.

This chain joins TRBV7-2 and TRBJ2-7; unclear D gene. The V end was cut by 1 base, the J end by 3 bases, with 10 bases between. Germline CDR1 and CDR2: SGHTA and FQGNSA. The CDR3 has 14 residues. The CDR3 DNA follows: TGTGCCAGCAGCTTAGGTCCGGCAGGCTACGAGCAGTACTTC. It translates to CASSLGPAGYEQYF.

A few counts support this clonotype. The chain joins TRBV2 to TRBJ1-5; 9 bases line up with TRBD1. This CDR3 is built from 15 residues. V gave up 7 bases and J gave up 2 bases; unmatched junction bases: 6. Germline-derived CDR1 and CDR2 are SNHLY and FYNNEI. The CDR3: CASTDRGAGNQPQHF. CDR3 nucleotides: TGTGCCAGCACAGACAGGGGGGCTGGCAATCAGCCCCAGCATTTT.

This clonotype has more than one count but fewer than ten. This rearrangement joins TRBV20-1 to TRBJ2-7; D is unclear. V lost 6 bases and J lost 2, with 11 bases in between. CDR1 is DFQATT, CDR2 SNEGSKA, per germline (reference sequence). The CDR3 length is 12 residues. The CDR3 DNA reads as TGCAGTGCCCGGGCGGATCCCTACGAGCAGTACTTC. Encoded protein: CSARADPYEQYF.

V usage is TRBV6-5 and J usage is TRBJ2-5; 7 bases fit TRBD1. The V gene end was trimmed by 6 bases and the J gene end by 4 bases; junction bases not matched to a gene: 8. Germline V gene sequence: CDR1 MNHEY, CDR2 SVGAGI. The CDR3 length is 14 residues. This CDR3 is CASRGTERPETQYF. The CDR3 DNA follows: TGTGCCAGCAGAGGGACAGAGAGGCCAGAGACCCAGTACTTC.

The chain couples TRBV7-2 to TRBJ1-2, with D possibly TRBD1 on 6 matching bases. Trimming took off 5 bases at V and 2 bases at J, with 15 bases between the two ends. The CDR3 is 15 amino acids. CDR1 and CDR2 (germline): SGHTA, FQGNSA. The CDR3 coding sequence is TGTGCCAGCAGCGGACACAGGGTGAGAAACTATGGCTACACCTTC. It encodes CASSGHRVRNYGYTF.

A single count supports this clonotype. The rearrangement joins TRBV20-1 to TRBJ2-1, with TRBD2 identical over 7 bases. This CDR3 contains 16 residues. Germline values: CDR1 DFQATT, CDR2 SNEGSKA (reference sequence). Germline trimming cut 5 bases from V and 1 base from J; bases unmatched to any gene: 11. CDR3 in amino acids: CSAGRAGAASYNEQFF. The CDR3 bases are TGCAGTGCTGGGAGGGCCGGGGCCGCGTCCTACAATGAGCAGTTCTTC.

This chain uses TRBV7-8 with TRBJ2-3; 8 bases match TRBD1. V was pared by 1 base and J by 2 bases, with 8 bases of the junction left unmatched. The CDR3 extends over 17 amino acids. The germline V gene encodes CDR1 SGHVS and CDR2 FQNEAQ. The CDR3 nucleotides are TGTGCCAGCAGCTTAGGTATCAGGGGGCCCTACACAGATACGCAGTATTTT. Amino acid sequence: CASSLGIRGPYTDTQYF.

This clonotype was seen only a few times. The chain combines TRBV2 with TRBJ2-5, with TRBD2 matching 13 bases. Germline V gene lookup returns CDR1 SNHLY and CDR2 FYNNEI. After removal of 6 bases from V and 5 bases from J, the junction contained 3 bases not matched to a gene. The CDR3 is 14 amino acids. The CDR3 region has the DNA TGTGCCAGCAGGGGACTAGCGGGGAGGGAGACCCAGTACTTC. Its protein is CASRGLAGRETQYF.

This clonotype was counted many times. V gene TRBV4-3 combines with J gene TRBJ2-6, with 10 bases aligning to TRBD1. CDR3 length: 17 amino acids. Germline V gene sequence: CDR1 LGHNA, CDR2 YSLEER. Trimming cost V 1 base and J 2 bases; bases outside gene matches: 2. Here the CDR3 reads CASSQGTGGTGANVLTF. CDR3 in DNA: TGCGCCAGCAGCCAAGGGACAGGGGGAACTGGGGCCAACGTCCTGACTTTC.

The chain uses TRBV5-1 and TRBJ2-1; 11 bases match TRBD2. The V segment lost 7 bases and the J segment 6 bases; nucleotides outside the gene matches: 12. The CDR3 is 16 residues long. CDR1 and CDR2 from the germline V gene are SGHRS and YFSETQ. CDR3: CASAAGGSGGANEQFF. In DNA, the CDR3 is TGCGCCAGCGCAGCGGGGGGTAGCGGGGGGGCCAATGAGCAGTTCTTC.

V and J are TRBV27 and TRBJ1-6; D remains unclear. Germline V gives CDR1 MNHEY, CDR2 SMNVEV (reference sequence). V lost 1 base and J lost 10, with 14 bases in between. CDR3 length: 15 residues. The DNA of the CDR3 is TGTGCCAGCAGTTTATTACGGGGATTCGAATCACCCCTCCACTTT. This encodes CASSLLRGFESPLHF.

V gene TRBV2 combines with J gene TRBJ1-4, with a weak D call TRBD1 (6 bases). In germline, CDR1 is SNHLY, CDR2 FYNNEI. This CDR3 comprises 12 residues. V lost 8 bases to trimming and J lost 10 bases, with 14 bases between them. CDR3 sequence (DNA): TGTGCCAGCGGGGAGGACAGTAGAAAACTGTTTTTT. Translated: CASGEDSRKLFF.

V is TRBV29-1 and J is TRBJ1-2; D remains unclear. The CDR3 loop spans 13 amino acids. Trimming stripped 3 bases from V and 3 bases from J, with 11 bases between. Germline CDR1 reads SQVTM; CDR2 reads ANQGSEA. The CDR3 protein is CSVEGGEYYGYTF. CDR3 DNA: TGCAGCGTTGAGGGAGGAGAATACTATGGCTACACCTTC. The full variable domain, completed using reference TRBV29-1 and TRBJ1-2, is SAVISQKPSRDICQRGTSLTIQCQVDSQVTMMFWYRQQPGQSLTLIATANQGSEATYESGFVIDKFPISRPNLTFSTLTVSNMSPEDSSIYLCSVEGGEYYGYTFGSGTRLTVV.

This clonotype has just a few counts. This chain uses TRBV20-1 with TRBJ2-7; 11 nucleotides match TRBD2. CDR3 size: 14 residues. CDR1 and CDR2 from the germline V gene are DFQATT and SNEGSKA (reference sequence). V lost 6 bases, J lost 4 bases, and 8 bases stayed unmatched. CDR3: CSAWVTSGIYEQYF. The DNA for the CDR3 is TGCAGTGCCTGGGTGACTAGCGGGATTTACGAGCAGTACTTC.

Notes on this clonotype: A much larger clone is a single base away; this may be a read error. V gene TRBV6-5 combines with J gene TRBJ2-4; perhaps D is TRBD1 or TRBD2 (6 bases each). The CDR3 extends over 14 amino acids. In germline, CDR1 is MNHEY, CDR2 SVGAGI. V gave up 5 bases and J gave up 7 bases, with 15 bases separating them. The CDR3 region is CASSRTGRGNIQYF. The CDR3 DNA reads TGTGCCAGCAGTAGAACAGGGCGGGGTAACATTCAGTACTTC.

Only a few counts were recorded for this clonotype. V is TRBV28 and J is TRBJ2-7; 11 bases line up with TRBD1. The CDR3 extends over 17 amino acids. Per the germline V gene, CDR1 is MDHEN and CDR2 is SYDVKM. V lost 1 base to trimming and J lost 4 bases; unmatched junction nucleotides: 9. CDR3 sequence reads: CASSLLRSGQGGYEQYF. The CDR3 nucleotides are TGTGCCAGCAGTTTATTGAGGTCGGGACAGGGGGGGTACGAGCAGTACTTC.

This clonotype appeared a few times. This rearrangement joins TRBV21-1 to TRBJ2-4; TRBD2 is the table's D call, not checked against the DNA. TRBV21-1 is described as a pseudogene. This CDR3 is 17 amino acids long. CDR3 bases: TGTGCCAGCAGCTCCCAGTCAGGCGGGAGGCTAGAAAACATTCAGTACTTC. Translating it yields CASSSQSGGRLENIQYF.

V and J are TRBV9 and TRBJ1-2, with 10 bases that match TRBD1. CDR3 size: 18 residues. Germline CDR1 is SGDLS and CDR2 is YYNGEE. Unmatched junction bases numbered 14, after V lost 2 bases and J lost 4 bases. CDR3 in amino acids: CASSVHSERDRGSYGYTF. The CDR3 DNA follows: TGTGCCAGCAGCGTGCATAGTGAGCGGGACAGGGGCTCCTATGGCTACACCTTC.

This clonotype came up a few times. The chain recombines TRBV27 with TRBJ1-4; D call uncertain. CDR3 length: 14 residues. The V gene lost 5 bases and the J gene lost 7 bases, with 14 bases spanning the gap. CDR1 and CDR2 (germline): MNHEY, SMNVEV (reference sequence). This chain's CDR3 is CASSPRRAGEKLFF. The CDR3, as DNA: TGTGCCAGCAGTCCACGGAGGGCTGGTGAAAAACTGTTTTTT. The variable domain in full, with the rest retrieved from reference TRBV27 and TRBJ1-4, is EAQVTQNPRYLITVTGKKLTVTCSQNMNHEYMSWYRQDPGLGLRQIYYSMNVEVTDKGDVPEGYKVSRKEKRNFPLILESPSPNQTSLYFCASSPRRAGEKLFFGSGTQLSVL.

This chain connects TRBV20-1 to TRBJ2-5; tentative D call: TRBD2 (5 bases). Trimming took off 3 bases at V and 5 bases at J, with 16 bases between the two ends. The length of the CDR3 is 14 residues. Germline lookup yields CDR1 DFQATT and CDR2 SNEGSKA (reference sequence). In nucleotides, the CDR3 is TGCAGTGCTAGGGCCCGGTCTAGCTGGGAGACCCAGTACTTC. This sequence encodes CSARARSSWETQYF.

The chain is built from TRBV5-6 and TRBJ2-1; D not resolved. V shed 2 bases and J shed 2 bases, with 8 bases lying between them. Germline CDR1 is SGHDT and CDR2 is YYEEEE. The CDR3 contains 14 residues. In DNA, the CDR3 is TGTGCCAGCAGCTTAGGGTTTGCCTACAATGAGCAGTTCTTC. Amino acids: CASSLGFAYNEQFF.